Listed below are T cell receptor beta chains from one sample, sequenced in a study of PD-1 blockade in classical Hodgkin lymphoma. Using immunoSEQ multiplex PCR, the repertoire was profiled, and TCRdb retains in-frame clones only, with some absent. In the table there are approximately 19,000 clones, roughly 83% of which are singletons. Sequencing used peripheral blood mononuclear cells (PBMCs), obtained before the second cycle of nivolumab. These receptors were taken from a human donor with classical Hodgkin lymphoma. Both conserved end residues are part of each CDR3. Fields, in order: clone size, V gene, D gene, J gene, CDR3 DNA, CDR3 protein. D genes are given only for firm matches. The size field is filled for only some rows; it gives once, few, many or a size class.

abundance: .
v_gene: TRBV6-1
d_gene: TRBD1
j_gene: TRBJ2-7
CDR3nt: TGTGCCAGCAGTGATCAGAGACAGGGCCCCTACGAGCAGTACTTC
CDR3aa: CASSDQRQGPYEQYF

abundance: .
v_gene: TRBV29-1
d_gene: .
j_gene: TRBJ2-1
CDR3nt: TGCAGCGTTGAGCGGGCCGGATTAGAGCAGTTCTTC
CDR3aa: CSVERAGLEQFF

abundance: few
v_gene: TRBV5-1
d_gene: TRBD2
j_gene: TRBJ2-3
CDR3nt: TGCGCCAGCAGCTCCGGGGGGGCCGTTGGTACAGATACGCAGTATTTT
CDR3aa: CASSSGGAVGTDTQYF

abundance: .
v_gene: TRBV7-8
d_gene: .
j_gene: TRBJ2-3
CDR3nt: TGTGCCAGCAGCTTCGTGGGGCACACAGATACGCAGTATTTT
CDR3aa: CASSFVGHTDTQYF

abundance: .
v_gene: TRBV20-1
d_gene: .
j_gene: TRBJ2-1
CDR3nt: TGCAGTGCGGGAAGCGGGTATGAGCAGTTCTTC
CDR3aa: CSAGSGYEQFF

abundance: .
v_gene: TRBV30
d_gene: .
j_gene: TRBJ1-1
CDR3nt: TGTGCCTGGAGTGTACCGCAGGGTGGTACGACTGAAGCTTTCTTT
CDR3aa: CAWSVPQGGTTEAFF

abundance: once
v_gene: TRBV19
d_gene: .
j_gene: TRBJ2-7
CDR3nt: TGTGCCAGTAGTGCGGTTGGCAGCCCGCACGAGCAGTACTTC
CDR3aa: CASSAVGSPHEQYF

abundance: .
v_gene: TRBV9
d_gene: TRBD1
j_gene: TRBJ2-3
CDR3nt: TGTGCCAGCAGCCCCACCGGGACAGGGAGCACAGATACGCAGTATTTT
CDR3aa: CASSPTGTGSTDTQYF

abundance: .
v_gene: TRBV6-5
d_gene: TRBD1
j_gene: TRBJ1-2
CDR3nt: TGTGCCAGCAGCTTACAGGGGAACTATGGCTACACCTTC
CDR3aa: CASSLQGNYGYTF

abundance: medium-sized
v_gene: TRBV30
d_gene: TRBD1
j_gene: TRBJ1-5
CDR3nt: TGTGCCTGGAGTGCAACAGGGGCTCAGCCCCAGCATTTT
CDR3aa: CAWSATGAQPQHF

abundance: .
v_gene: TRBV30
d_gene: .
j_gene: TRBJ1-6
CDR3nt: TGTGCCTGGACCCTTTTCGAAGGCGATTCACCCCTCCACTTT
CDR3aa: CAWTLFEGDSPLHF

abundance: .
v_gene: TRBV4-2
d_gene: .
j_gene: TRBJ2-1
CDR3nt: TGTGCCAGCAGCCAAGATCATGCTGGCGGGGCTTACAATGAGCAGTTCTTC
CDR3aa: CASSQDHAGGAYNEQFF

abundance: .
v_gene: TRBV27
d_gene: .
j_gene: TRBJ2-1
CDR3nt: TGTGCCAGCAGTCACTACAATGAGCAGTTCTTC
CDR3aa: CASSHYNEQFF

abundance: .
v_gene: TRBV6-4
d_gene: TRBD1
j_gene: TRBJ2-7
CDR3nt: TGTGCCAGCAGTGACGTCGACAGGGTGGCCTACGAGCAGTACTTC
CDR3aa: CASSDVDRVAYEQYF

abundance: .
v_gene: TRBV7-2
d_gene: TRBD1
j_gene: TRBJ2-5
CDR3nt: TGTGCCAGCAGCTTACGGACAGGGGGTAATGTTTTGGAGACCCAGTACTTC
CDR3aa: CASSLRTGGNVLETQYF

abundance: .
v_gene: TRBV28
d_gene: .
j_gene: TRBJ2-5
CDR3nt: TGTGCCAGCAGGGTAACAACAGGGTTTCCCCAAGAGACCCAGTACTTC
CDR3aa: CASRVTTGFPQETQYF

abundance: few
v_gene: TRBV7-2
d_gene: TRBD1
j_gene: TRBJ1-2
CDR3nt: TGTGCCAGCAGCTTAGGACAGGGGGGTCGCTATGGCTACACCTTC
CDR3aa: CASSLGQGGRYGYTF

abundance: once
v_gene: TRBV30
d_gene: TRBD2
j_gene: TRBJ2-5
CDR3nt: TGTGCCTGGGGTAGGGACTACGGAGAGACCCAGTACTTC
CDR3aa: CAWGRDYGETQYF

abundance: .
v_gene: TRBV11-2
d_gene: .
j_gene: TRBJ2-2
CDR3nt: TGTGCCAGCAGCTTATCCGGGACCCTTTTCCTCACCGGGGAGCTGTTTTTT
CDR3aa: CASSLSGTLFLTGELFF

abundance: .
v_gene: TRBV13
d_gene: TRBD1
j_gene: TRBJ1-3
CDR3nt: TGTGCCAGCAGCTTAGCCCTCCACAGGACAGGGTCTGGAAACACCATATATTTT
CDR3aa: CASSLALHRTGSGNTIYF

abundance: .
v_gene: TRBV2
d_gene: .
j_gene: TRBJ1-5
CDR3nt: TGTGCCAGCAGGGAAGATAGCAATCAGCCCCAGCATTTT
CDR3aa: CASREDSNQPQHF

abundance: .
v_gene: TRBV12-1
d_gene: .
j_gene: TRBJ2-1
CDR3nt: TGTGCCAGCAGCTTTGCTCTAGCGGGACACTCCTACAATGAGCAGTTCTTC
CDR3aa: CASSFALAGHSYNEQFF

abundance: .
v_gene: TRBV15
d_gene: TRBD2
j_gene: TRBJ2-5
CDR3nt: TGTGCCACCAGCAGAGAGGCTAGCGGGGGACAAGAGACCCAGTACTTC
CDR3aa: CATSREASGGQETQYF

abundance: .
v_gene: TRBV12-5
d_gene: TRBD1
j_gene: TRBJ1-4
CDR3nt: TGTGCTAGTGGCCCAAACAGGGGACCCGCCCGAGGTGAAAAACTGTTTTTT
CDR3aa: CASGPNRGPARGEKLFF

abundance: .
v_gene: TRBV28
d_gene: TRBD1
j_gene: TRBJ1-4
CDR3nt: TGTGCCAGCAGTCCACCGGGACAGGGAATCGGAAAACTGTTTTTT
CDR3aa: CASSPPGQGIGKLFF

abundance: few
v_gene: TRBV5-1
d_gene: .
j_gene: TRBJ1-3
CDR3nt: TGCGCCAGCAGCTTGGTCGGGGACGGTGGAAACACCATATATTTT
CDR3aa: CASSLVGDGGNTIYF

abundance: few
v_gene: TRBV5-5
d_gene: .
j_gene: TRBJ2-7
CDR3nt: TGTGCCAGCAGCCCCGTAAACCTGCCCTACGAGCAGTACTTC
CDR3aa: CASSPVNLPYEQYF

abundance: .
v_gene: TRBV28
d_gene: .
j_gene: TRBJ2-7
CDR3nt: TGTGCCAGCAGCTTGGGGAGGAAATACGAGCAGTACTTC
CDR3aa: CASSLGRKYEQYF

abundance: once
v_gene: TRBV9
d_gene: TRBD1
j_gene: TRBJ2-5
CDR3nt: TGTGCCAGCAGCGCGACAGGGGGCCCAGAGACCCAGTACTTC
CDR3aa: CASSATGGPETQYF

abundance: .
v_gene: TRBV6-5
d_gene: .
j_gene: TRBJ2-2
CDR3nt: TGTGCCAGCAAATCCGGGACGGCGAACACCGGGGAGCTGTTTTTT
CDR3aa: CASKSGTANTGELFF

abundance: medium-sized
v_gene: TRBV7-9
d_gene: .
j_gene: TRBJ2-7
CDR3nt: TGTGCCAGCAGTCTGGACACTGCCTACGAGCAGTACTTC
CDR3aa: CASSLDTAYEQYF

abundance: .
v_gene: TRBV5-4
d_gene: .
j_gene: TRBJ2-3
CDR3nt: TGTGCCAGCAGCTTGGATCAGAGCGAAACAGATACGCAGTATTTT
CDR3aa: CASSLDQSETDTQYF

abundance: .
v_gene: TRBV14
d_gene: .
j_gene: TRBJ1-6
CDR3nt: TGTGCCAGCAGTCCCACGGGGGGAAATTCACCCCTCCACTTT
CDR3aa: CASSPTGGNSPLHF

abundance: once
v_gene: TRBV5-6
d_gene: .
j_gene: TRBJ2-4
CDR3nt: TGTGCCAGCAGCTTGTTGGGACTCAGACAGGTCCTAGCCAAAAACATTCAGTACTTC
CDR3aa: CASSLLGLRQVLAKNIQYF

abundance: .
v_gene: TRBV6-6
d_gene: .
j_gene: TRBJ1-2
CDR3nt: TGTGCCAGCAGTCCCACCCCAGGGAACTATGGCTACACCTTC
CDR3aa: CASSPTPGNYGYTF

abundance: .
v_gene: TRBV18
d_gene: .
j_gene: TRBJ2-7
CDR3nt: TGTGCCAGCTCACCCCAGAGATCGGCCTACGAGCAGTACTTC
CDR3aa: CASSPQRSAYEQYF

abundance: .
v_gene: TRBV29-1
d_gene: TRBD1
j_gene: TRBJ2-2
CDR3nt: TGCAGCGTTCTCGACAGGGGCGACACCGGGGAGCTGTTTTTT
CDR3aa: CSVLDRGDTGELFF

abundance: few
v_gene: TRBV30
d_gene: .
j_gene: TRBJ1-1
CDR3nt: TGTGCCTGGATTAAGTGGCGAGGGGACGGGGATCGTGACACTGAAGCTTTCTTT
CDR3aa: CAWIKWRGDGDRDTEAFF

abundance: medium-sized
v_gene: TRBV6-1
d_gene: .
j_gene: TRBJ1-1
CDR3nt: TGTGCCAGCAGTGAATCAGAGAGCACTGAAGCTTTCTTT
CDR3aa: CASSESESTEAFF

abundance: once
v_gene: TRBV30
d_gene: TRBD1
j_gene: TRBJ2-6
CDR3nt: TGTGCCTGGGACCGTAACAGGGGGCAAGGGGCCAACGTCCTGACTTTC
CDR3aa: CAWDRNRGQGANVLTF

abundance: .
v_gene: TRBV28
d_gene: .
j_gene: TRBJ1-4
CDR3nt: TGTGCCAGCAGAACCCTTGCAACTAATGAAAAACTGTTTTTT
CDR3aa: CASRTLATNEKLFF

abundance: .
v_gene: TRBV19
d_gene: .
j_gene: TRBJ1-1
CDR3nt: TGTGCCAGTAGTATACTCTTCGGGGGCGGGGAAGCTTTCTTT
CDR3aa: CASSILFGGGEAFF

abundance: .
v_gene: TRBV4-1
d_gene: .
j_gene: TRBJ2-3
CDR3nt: TGCGCCAGCAGCCAAGATTCGCTCTTACGAAACACAGATACGCAGTATTTT
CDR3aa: CASSQDSLLRNTDTQYF

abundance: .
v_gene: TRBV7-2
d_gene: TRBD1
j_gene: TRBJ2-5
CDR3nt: TGTGCCAGCAGCTGGGGACAGCAAGAGACCCAGTACTTC
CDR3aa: CASSWGQQETQYF

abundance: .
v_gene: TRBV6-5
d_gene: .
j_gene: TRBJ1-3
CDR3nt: TGTGCCAGCAGTTTCCAGAGCTCTGGAAACACCATATATTTT
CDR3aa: CASSFQSSGNTIYF

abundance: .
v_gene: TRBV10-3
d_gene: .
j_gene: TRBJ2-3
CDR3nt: TGTGCCATCAGTTCCGACAGCACAGATACGCAGTATTTT
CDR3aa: CAISSDSTDTQYF

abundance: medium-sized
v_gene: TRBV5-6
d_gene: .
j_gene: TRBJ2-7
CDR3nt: TGTGCCAGCAGCTTCCCGGGGGGGGCAGGGGGCCCGCCTGGGTACGAGCAGTACTTC
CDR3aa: CASSFPGGAGGPPGYEQYF

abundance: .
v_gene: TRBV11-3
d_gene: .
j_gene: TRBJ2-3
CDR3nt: TGTGCCAGCAGCTCCCGCAGCGGCTTCACAGATACGCAGTATTTT
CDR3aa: CASSSRSGFTDTQYF

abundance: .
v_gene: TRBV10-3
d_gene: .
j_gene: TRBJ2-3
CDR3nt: TGTGCCATCAGTGAAGGGGGGTTCACAGATACGCAGTATTTT
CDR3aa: CAISEGGFTDTQYF

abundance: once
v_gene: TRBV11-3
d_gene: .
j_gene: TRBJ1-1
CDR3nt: TGTGCCAGCAGCTTAGAGGAAGAAGCTTTCTTT
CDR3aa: CASSLEEEAFF

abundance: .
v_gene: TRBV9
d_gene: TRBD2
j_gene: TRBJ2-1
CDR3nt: TGTGCCAGCACCCCGGGAGGGAGGTCCTACAATGAGCAGTTCTTC
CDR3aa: CASTPGGRSYNEQFF

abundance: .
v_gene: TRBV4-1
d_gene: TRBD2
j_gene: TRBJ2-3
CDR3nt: TGCGCCAGCAGCCAAAAGGGGCGCGGACTAGCGGGAGGGAGGAACACAGATACGCAGTATTTT
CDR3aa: CASSQKGRGLAGGRNTDTQYF

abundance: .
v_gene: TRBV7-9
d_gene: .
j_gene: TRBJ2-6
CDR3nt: TGTGCCAGCAGCTCCGGATCCGGGGCCAACGTCCTGACTTTC
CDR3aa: CASSSGSGANVLTF

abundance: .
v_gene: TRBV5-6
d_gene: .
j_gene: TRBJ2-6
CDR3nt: TGTGCCAGCAGCTTTTTATCCCGGTTCTCTGGGGCCAACGTCCTGACTTTC
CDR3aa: CASSFLSRFSGANVLTF

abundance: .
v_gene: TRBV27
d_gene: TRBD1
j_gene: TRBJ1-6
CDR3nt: TGTGCCAGCAGTCAGGACAGGGAGTACTCACCCCTCCACTTT
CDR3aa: CASSQDREYSPLHF

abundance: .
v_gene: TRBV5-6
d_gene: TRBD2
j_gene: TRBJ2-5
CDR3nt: TGTGCCAGCAGCGGAGGACTAGCGGTAGAGACCCAGTACTTC
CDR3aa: CASSGGLAVETQYF

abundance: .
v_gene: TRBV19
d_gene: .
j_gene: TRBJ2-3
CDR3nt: TGTGCCAGTAGTATAGCTCTTCGCACAGATACGCAGTATTTT
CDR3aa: CASSIALRTDTQYF